This is a list of T cell receptor beta chains from one sample in a study of neurological immune-mediated disorders. TCRdb re-derived calls from the 5' RACE reads in MiXCR, one entry per CDR3 protein. Of roughly 88,000 distinct CDR3 sequences in the sample, around 3.4% were seen once. Sequencing used PBMCs. These receptors were obtained from a woman aged 45-65 years with multiple sclerosis. Each CDR3 is given with its conserved first and last residue. A D gene is named only where the DNA matches it firmly. Not all rows give a size; the values are once, few, many and, for expanded clones, a class.

>.|TRBV5-6|many|TRBJ1-4
CASSFTGTNEKLFF
TGTGCCAGCAGCTTCACAGGGACTAATGAAAAACTGTTTTTT
>.|TRBV25-1|many|TRBJ2-2
CASARSNTGELFF
TGTGCCAGCGCGCGGTCGAACACCGGGGAGCTGTTTTTT
>.|TRBV20-1|many|TRBJ1-1
CSARRVDLSNTEAFF
TGCAGTGCTAGAAGGGTGGATTTATCGAACACTGAAGCTTTCTTT
>TRBD1|TRBV7-9|many|TRBJ2-1
CASSSRDREVARSYNEQFF
TGTGCCAGCAGCTCCCGGGACAGGGAAGTGGCTAGATCCTACAATGAGCAGTTCTTC
>TRBD1|TRBV7-9|many|TRBJ1-2
CASSFPGQGARNYGYTF
TGTGCCAGCAGCTTTCCGGGACAGGGGGCGCGTAACTATGGCTACACCTTC
>.|TRBV28|many|TRBJ1-3
CASSLPGLSGNTIYF
TGTGCCAGCAGTTTACCGGGACTTTCTGGAAACACCATATATTTT
>.|TRBV5-1|many|TRBJ2-3
CASSSPAGDTQYF
TGCGCCAGCAGCTCTCCAGCGGGAGATACGCAGTATTTT
>TRBD1|TRBV20-1|many|TRBJ1-1
CSAKTGVNTEAFF
TGCAGTGCCAAGACAGGGGTAAACACTGAAGCTTTCTTT
>TRBD1|TRBV5-1|many|TRBJ1-2
CASSYAGTGNGYTF
TGCGCCAGCAGCTACGCCGGGACAGGGAATGGCTACACCTTC
>TRBD2|TRBV7-7|many|TRBJ2-1
CASSLERGGPHEQFF
TGTGCTAGCAGCTTAGAGCGGGGGGGCCCCCATGAGCAGTTCTTC
>TRBD1|TRBV20-1|many|TRBJ1-6
CSAGQGLNSPLHF
TGCAGTGCCGGACAGGGCCTTAATTCACCCCTCCACTTT
>.|TRBV29-1|.|TRBJ2-3
CSVGGGIQDTQYF
TGCAGCGTTGGCGGAGGGATTCAGGATACGCAGTATTTT
>.|TRBV15|many|TRBJ2-5
CATSRPPKELLQETQYF
TGTGCCACCAGCAGACCCCCCAAGGAGCTCCTCCAAGAGACCCAGTACTTC
>.|TRBV27|many|TRBJ1-5
CASSLSGGAWQPQHF
TGTGCCAGCAGTTTATCGGGTGGGGCGTGGCAGCCCCAGCATTTT
>TRBD1|TRBV6-2/TRBV6-3|many|TRBJ1-5
CASRNRGRDRANQPQHF
TGTGCCAGTAGAAATCGAGGGAGGGACAGGGCAAATCAGCCCCAGCATTTT
>TRBD1|TRBV7-2|many|TRBJ2-5
CASSLEDRTYQETQYF
TGTGCCAGCAGCTTAGAGGACAGGACATACCAAGAGACCCAGTACTTC
>.|TRBV20-1|many|TRBJ2-5
CSARTVQETQYF
TGCAGTGCTAGGACAGTCCAAGAGACCCAGTACTTC
>.|TRBV7-7|many|TRBJ1-5
CASSPGANQPQHF
TGTGCTAGCAGCCCCGGGGCCAATCAGCCCCAGCATTTT
>.|TRBV20-1|many|TRBJ1-5
CSARKVGRQIDQPQHF
TGCAGTGCTAGAAAGGTGGGACGCCAGATAGATCAGCCCCAGCATTTT
>TRBD1|TRBV28|many|TRBJ1-1
CASSIRGTWLKTEAFF
TGTGCCAGCAGTATCAGGGGGACCTGGCTTAAAACTGAAGCTTTCTTT
>TRBD1|TRBV12-3/TRBV12-4|many|TRBJ2-7
CASSLSGGSYEQYF
TGTGCCAGCAGTTTGTCAGGGGGCTCCTACGAGCAGTACTTC
>.|TRBV11-2|.|TRBJ2-3
CASSLDRGGDTQYF
TGTGCCAGCAGCTTAGATAGGGGTGGAGATACGCAGTATTTT
>.|TRBV20-1|many|TRBJ1-2
CSAIPGYTF
TGCAGTGCCATACCTGGCTACACCTTC
>.|TRBV19|many|TRBJ1-2
CASSIGWNYGYTF
TGTGCCAGTAGTATAGGCTGGAACTATGGCTACACCTTC
>.|TRBV5-6|many|TRBJ1-5
CASSLALDSSLQPQHF
TGTGCCAGCAGCTTGGCCCTGGACTCTAGCCTTCAGCCCCAGCATTTT
>.|TRBV11-1|many|TRBJ1-2
CASSSEGGTYGYTF
TGTGCCAGCAGCTCCGAGGGGGGGACCTATGGCTACACCTTC
>.|TRBV7-6|many|TRBJ2-7
CASSPRLSYEQYF
TGTGCCAGCAGTCCCCGGCTCTCCTACGAGCAGTACTTC
>TRBD2|TRBV7-2|many|TRBJ2-3
CASSGTSGGAGDTQYF
TGTGCCAGCAGTGGGACTAGCGGGGGGGCGGGAGATACGCAGTATTTT
>TRBD1|TRBV6-5|many|TRBJ1-1
CASTKTGLNTEAFF
TGTGCCAGCACCAAGACAGGGTTGAACACTGAAGCTTTCTTT
>.|TRBV7-9|many|TRBJ2-3
CASSLSGTNTDTQYF
TGTGCCAGCAGCTTAAGTGGGACGAATACAGATACGCAGTATTTT
>TRBD2|TRBV7-2|many|TRBJ2-1
CASRKTSGLGNEQFF
TGTGCCAGCAGGAAGACTAGCGGGCTTGGGAATGAGCAGTTCTTC
>.|TRBV7-2|many|TRBJ1-6
CASRTQGSNSPLHF
TGTGCCAGCAGAACCCAGGGTTCGAATTCACCCCTCCACTTT
>.|TRBV7-6|many|TRBJ2-4
CASSRGRGTPYVGAKNIQYF
TGTGCCAGCAGCAGGGGCCGGGGGACACCCTATGTAGGGGCCAAAAACATTCAGTACTTC
>.|TRBV5-1|many|TRBJ2-5
CASSLDGGGPQETQYF
TGCGCCAGCAGCTTGGATGGAGGGGGCCCCCAAGAGACCCAGTACTTC
>TRBD2|TRBV4-2|many|TRBJ2-2
CASSQGGLATNTGELFF
TGTGCCAGCAGCCAGGGGGGACTAGCCACAAACACCGGGGAGCTGTTTTTT